These 8 T cell receptor beta chains were all obtained from the same sample, sequenced in a study of T-cell memory formation after mild COVID-19. MiXCR was run by TCRdb on the 5' RACE reads, yielding one entry per CDR3 protein. The repertoire holds under 50,000 distinct CDR3 sequences, with 25% to 35% as singletons. Sequencing input: PBMCs or a T cell subset sorted from them (not recorded which). These TCRs come from a man aged 18 to 30 who had mild COVID-19 (a few samples of this study predate the infection). Cell type and time point are not known.

This clonotype was recorded many times. CDR3 residues: CASSLEGNEQFF. The DNA of the CDR3 is TGTGCCAGCAGCTTAGAGGGGAATGAGCAGTTCTTC. The chain recombines TRBV7-8 with TRBJ2-1; maybe TRBD1 (5 bases). There are 12 residues in the CDR3. Germline V CDR1 and CDR2: SGHVS, FQNEAQ. Trimming cost V 1 base and J 7 bases, with 5 bases left between them.

The CDR3 nucleotides are TGTGCCAGCAGCCAAAGGGGGGCCTATGGCTACACCTTC. This gives the protein CASSQRGAYGYTF. The V gene is TRBV6-1, the J gene TRBJ1-2; perhaps TRBD1 as D (6 bases). Deletions cut 6 bases from V and 4 bases from J, with 12 bases between. Looked up from germline, CDR1 is MNHNS and CDR2 is SASEGT. The CDR3 has 13 amino acids.

A few counts support this clonotype. The V call is TRBV12-3 or TRBV12-4, the J call TRBJ2-7; TRBD1 agrees at 7 bases. V was clipped by 5 bases and J by 0 bases; unmatched bases: 7. The CDR3 has 15 residues. CDR3 nucleotides: TGTGCCAGCAGTGCCTACCGGGACAGCTCCTACGAGCAGTACTTC. It codes for CASSAYRDSSYEQYF.

This chain uses TRBV12-3 or TRBV12-4 with TRBJ2-3, with 11 positions matching TRBD1. V lost 6 bases, J lost 0 bases, and 5 bases stayed unmatched. The CDR3 length is 16 residues. Written as DNA, the CDR3 is TGTGCCAGCAGACGGACAGGGGGCGGAAGCACAGATACGCAGTATTTT. Translating it yields CASRRTGGGSTDTQYF.

Regarding this clonotype: The junction shows a germline mismatch at one end, possibly a read error. This chain uses TRBV7-7 with TRBJ2-1; the match to TRBD1 covers 7 bases. CDR3 length: 14 residues. CDR1 is SSHAT, CDR2 FNYEAQ, per germline (reference sequence). The CDR3 reads CASSLGTVGDEQFF. The CDR3 bases are TGTGCTAGCAGCTTAGGGACAGTGGGTGATGAGCAGTTCTTC.

This clonotype occurred a few times. The V and J genes are TRBV11-3 and TRBJ2-3; no clear D. This CDR3 contains 13 residues. CDR1 SGHNT and CDR2 YENEEA come from the germline V gene. V lost 2 bases to trimming and J lost 6 bases, with 9 bases between them. The CDR3 loop reads CASSLRGHDTQYF. CDR3 in DNA: TGTGCCAGCAGCTTACGAGGTCACGATACGCAGTATTTT. Together with reference TRBV11-3 and TRBJ2-3, the CDR3 gives the full variable domain: EAGVVQSPRYKIIEKKQPVAFWCNPISGHNTLYWYLQNLGQGPELLIRYENEEAVDDSQLPKDRFSAERLKGVDSTLKIQPAELGDSAVYLCASSLRGHDTQYFGPGTRLTVL.

This clonotype has only one observation. The rearrangement links TRBV7-9 to TRBJ2-1, with 11 bases that match TRBD2. This CDR3 spans 15 amino acids. Germline CDR1 reads SEHNR; CDR2 reads FQNEAQ (reference sequence). Unmatched junction bases numbered 4, after V lost 5 bases and J lost 4 bases. The CDR3 DNA is TGTGCCAGCAGCCCTAGCGGGGGGCCTTACAATGAGCAGTTCTTC. It is translated as CASSPSGGPYNEQFF.

This clonotype was detected a few times. This chain joins TRBV10-2 and TRBJ2-3; the D gene could be TRBD1 or TRBD2 (6 bases each). This CDR3 is 13 amino acids long. Deletions cut 7 bases from V and 2 bases from J, with 10 bases between. Germline lookup yields CDR1 WSHSY and CDR2 SAAADI. CDR3 DNA: TGCGCCAGCACGCGGGGACACACAGATACGCAGTATTTT. Translated, it gives CASTRGHTDTQYF.